Following are 2 T cell receptor beta chains from one sample sequenced in a study of spatial heterogeneity in lung cancer. Time point specified: sample taken at primary tumor resection. In each case, whole RNA from tumor, nontumor lung or frozen PBMC was sequenced unsorted. TCRdb redid the calling of the 5' RACE reads with MiXCR, one entry per CDR3 protein. The data show around 11,000 distinct CDR3 sequences, with about 3.5% seen just once and about half held by the top ten. Here the sequenced sample was PBMCs, taken at surgery. Receptors were obtained from a female donor with early-stage non-small cell lung cancer.

A word on this clonotype: Found in a library prepared for alpha chains, this beta chain is an off-target read, and its abundance has little meaning. V usage is TRBV7-6 and J usage is TRBJ2-7, with D possibly TRBD2 on 5 matching bases. Per germline, CDR1 SGHVS and CDR2 FNYEAQ. The CDR3 spans 13 residues. The V end lost 5 bases, the J end lost 3 bases, and 11 bases lay between the germline ends. The CDR3 spells CASSPSEGYEQYF. CDR3 bases: TGTGCCAGCAGCCCCTCCGAGGGCTACGAGCAGTACTTC.

This clonotype was counted ten times or more. Little can be read into the size of this beta chain, an off-target read in a library designed for alpha chains. The J gene is TRBJ2-3, the V gene TRBV28; 12 bases align to TRBD2. The CDR3 contains 16 residues. Germline V CDR1 and CDR2: MDHEN, SYDVKM. Unmatched junction bases numbered 3, after V lost 5 bases and J lost 0 bases. CDR3 sequence (DNA): TGTGCCAGCAGTCCCCTAGCGGGAGGGAGCACAGATACGCAGTATTTT. Its protein product is CASSPLAGGSTDTQYF.